The 16 T cell receptor beta chains given below trace back to one sample, sequenced in a study of human T cells and chemical hapten exposure (dated by TCRdb to 2020 to 2023). Library method: RACE. Sequencing took place on a NextSeq 500. In TCRdb, the public reads were trimmed at Q25 with fastp and aligned with MiXCR, with productive beta chains retained. One record per CDR3 amino acid sequence lists the most common genes and DNA. This sample has nearly 110,000 distinct CDR3 sequences in its table, and roughly an eighth of those were observed once. Of the sample, 1.6% falls within the top ten clones. The time point label, read with the paper, signifies: pre-sensitization, week 0. This sample's treatment or condition label indicates: therapeutic diphenylcyclopropenone sensitization with weekly scalp DPC. The sample in question was whole blood, obtained in connection with sensitization to the hapten diphenylcyclopropenone (DPC). All receptors come from a woman aged 50 to 60 with alopecia areata. Some clones in this sample may be carry-over from other donors' samples.

As DNA, the CDR3 is TGTGCCAGCAGCTATAGCGGGAGTTACAATGAGCAGTTCTTC. It yields the protein CASSYSGSYNEQFF. The chain uses TRBV25-1 and TRBJ2-1; 9 nucleotides line up with TRBD2. The CDR3 totals 14 residues. CDR1 is MGHDK and CDR2 is SYGVNS in the germline V gene. V trimming: 6 bases; J trimming: 4 bases; junction bases outside the gene matches: 4.

Many counts were recorded for this clonotype. The chain employs TRBV12-3 or TRBV12-4 and TRBJ1-4; 7 bases match TRBD1. Losses at the gene ends were 3 bases for V and 2 bases for J; bases not matched to a gene: 0. The CDR3 has 14 residues. CDR3 in DNA: TGTGCCAGCAGTTTGACAGGGACTAATGAAAAACTGTTTTTT. This translates into CASSLTGTNEKLFF.

V and J are TRBV6-5 and TRBJ1-1, with a possible D match to TRBD1 (6 bases). The germline V and J ends were trimmed by 2 bases and 4 bases, with 17 bases remaining between them. The germline CDR1 and CDR2 sequences are MNHEY and SVGAGI. The CDR3 runs to 16 residues. CDR3 nucleotides: TGTGCCAGCAGTTACGTTGCAGGGGCCCGGGGCACTGAAGCTTTCTTT. It codes for CASSYVAGARGTEAFF.

The table lists this clonotype with a few counts. The chain is built from TRBV7-6 and TRBJ1-1; D is unclear. Germline V gene sequence: CDR1 SGHVS, CDR2 FNYEAQ. With 5 bases removed from V and 11 bases from J, the gap between germline ends came to 21 bases. This CDR3 has 14 amino acids. The CDR3 protein is CASSPSTDPRDAFF. In nucleotides, the CDR3 is TGTGCCAGCAGCCCCTCTACGGACCCGCGGGATGCTTTCTTT.

This clonotype was detected only a few times. V is TRBV29-1 and J is TRBJ2-5; D possibly corresponds to TRBD2 (5 bases). Germline loops: CDR1 SQVTM, CDR2 ANQGSEA. The V gene lost 4 bases and the J gene lost 7 bases, with 13 bases spanning the gap. This CDR3 is built from 12 residues. Here the CDR3 reads CSVALFEGTQYF. As DNA, the CDR3 is TGCAGCGTTGCTCTCTTTGAGGGGACCCAGTACTTC.

This clonotype has a count of ten or more. The genes are TRBV5-1 and TRBJ1-1; D is undetermined. There are 12 residues in the CDR3. Trimming left V 7 bases short and J 1 base short, with 8 bases between. Germline V gene lookup returns CDR1 SGHRS and CDR2 YFSETQ. This chain's CDR3 is CASSVGNTEAFF. The CDR3 DNA reads as TGCGCCAGCTCGGTCGGGAACACTGAAGCTTTCTTT.

This clonotype appeared a few times. The CDR3 coding sequence is TGCAGTGCTAGAGATCGGGGGACAACCTACGAGCAGTACTTC. Its translation is CSARDRGTTYEQYF. The chain employs TRBV20-1 and TRBJ2-7; tentatively, D is TRBD1 or TRBD2 (6 bases each). The CDR3 is 14 residues long. Trimming stripped 0 bases from V and 2 bases from J, with 11 bases between. Germline V gene data show CDR1 as DFQATT and CDR2 as SNEGSKA (reference sequence).

The chain carries TRBV28 and TRBJ1-6, with 7 bases identical to TRBD1. V shed 3 bases and J 10 bases; nucleotides not matched to a gene: 12. Germline V CDR1 and CDR2: MDHEN, SYDVKM. The length of the CDR3 is 16 residues. In DNA form, the CDR3 reads TGTGCCAGCAGTTTCCAACCCGCAGGGGGGAACTCACCCCTCCACTTT. It yields the protein CASSFQPAGGNSPLHF.

The chain uses TRBV11-3 and TRBJ2-3; TRBD1 is a possible D gene (7 bases). CDR1 SGHNT and CDR2 YENEEA come from the germline V gene. V shed 3 bases and J shed 6 bases, with 16 bases lying between them. This CDR3 has 15 residues. CDR3 DNA: TGTGCCAGCAGCTTGGGGACAGTACGGGAGGATACGCAGTATTTT. Translated: CASSLGTVREDTQYF. Supplemented by reference TRBV11-3 and TRBJ2-3, the full variable domain reads EAGVVQSPRYKIIEKKQPVAFWCNPISGHNTLYWYLQNLGQGPELLIRYENEEAVDDSQLPKDRFSAERLKGVDSTLKIQPAELGDSAVYLCASSLGTVREDTQYFGPGTRLTVL.

This clonotype occurred a few times. The chain couples TRBV6-6 to TRBJ2-6; the D call may be TRBD1 or TRBD2 (6 bases each). Germline CDR1 is MNHNY and CDR2 is SVGAGI (reference sequence). V lost 9 bases and J lost 0, with 15 bases in between. The length of the CDR3 is 16 residues. DNA of the CDR3: TGTGCCAGTAAGGGGGGATGGGACTCTGGGGCCAACGTCCTGACTTTC. It encodes CASKGGWDSGANVLTF.

This clonotype turned up a few times. The chain is built from TRBV4-2 and TRBJ2-1; TRBD2 agrees at 15 bases. Losses at the gene ends were 5 bases for V and 7 bases for J; bases not matched to a gene: 6. The CDR3 consists of 16 residues. The germline CDR1 and CDR2 sequences are LGHNA and YNFKEQ. In DNA form, the CDR3 reads TGTGCCAGCAGCACCCCGGGACTAGCGGGGGGTAATGAGCAGTTCTTC. Protein: CASSTPGLAGGNEQFF.

This clonotype was picked up a small number of times. The chain is built from TRBV29-1 and TRBJ1-1; TRBD1 might be the D (5 bases). Germline V lookup: CDR1 SQVTM, CDR2 ANQGSEA. The V end lost 7 bases, the J end lost 1 base, and 10 bases lay between the germline ends. The CDR3 has 12 amino acids. The CDR3 is CSAQERNTEAFF. CDR3 nucleotide sequence: TGCAGCGCACAGGAGAGGAACACTGAAGCTTTCTTT.

The chain uses TRBV16 and TRBJ1-5, with 8 positions matching TRBD1. J was trimmed by 3 bases and V by 4 bases; bases with no gene match: 5. This CDR3 is built from 15 residues. In germline, CDR1 is KGHSY, CDR2 FQNENV. The CDR3 loop reads CASSPPDRANQPQHF. The DNA for the CDR3 is TGTGCCAGCAGCCCGCCGGACAGGGCCAATCAGCCCCAGCATTTT. Full variable domain (missing parts from reference TRBV16 and TRBJ1-5): GEEVAQTPKHLVRGEGQKAKLYCAPIKGHSYVFWYQQVLKNEFKFLISFQNENVFDETGMPKERFSAKCLPNSPCSLEIQATKLEDSAVYFCASSPPDRANQPQHFGDGTRLSIL.

There are a few counts of this clonotype. The chain has TRBV6-1 and TRBJ1-6; unclear D gene. This CDR3 region has 14 residues. The V and J ends lost 4 bases and 7 bases respectively, with 11 bases between them. The germline V gene encodes CDR1 MNHNS and CDR2 SASEGT. The CDR3 spells CASSGRSLNSPLHF. CDR3 coding DNA: TGTGCCAGCAGTGGTCGTTCGTTGAATTCACCCCTCCACTTT.

V usage is TRBV5-5 and J usage is TRBJ1-1; D is undetermined. The CDR3 runs 15 residues. Trimming cost V 4 bases and J 4 bases, with 17 bases left between them. In germline, CDR1 is SGHKS, CDR2 YYEKEE (reference sequence). In DNA form, the CDR3 reads TGTGCCAGCAGCCGCCTGGCGGTCTCTGGCACTGAAGCTTTCTTT. Translating it yields CASSRLAVSGTEAFF.

V is TRBV28 and J is TRBJ2-2, with 13 bases that match TRBD2. The J segment lost 0 bases and the V segment lost 5 bases, leaving 12 bases of the junction unmatched. The CDR3 contains 20 residues. Germline V CDR1 and CDR2: MDHEN, SYDVKM. Written as DNA, the CDR3 is TGTGCCAGCAGTACCTCAATCGGACTAGCGGGGGCTCCGAACACCGGGGAGCTGTTTTTT. Translating it yields CASSTSIGLAGAPNTGELFF.